This passage covers 4 T cell receptor beta chains from one sample sequenced in a study of spatial heterogeneity in lung cancer. MiXCR, run by TCRdb on the 5' RACE reads, gives a single entry per CDR3 protein. The table lists under 20,000 distinct CDR3 sequences, 9% to 10% of them singletons. Time point in this sample: blood at routine non-recurrence follow-up after resection. Sequenced here: PBMCs, sampled at follow-up. Receptor source: a male donor with early-stage non-small cell lung cancer.

A few counts support this clonotype. The rearrangement links TRBV4-1 to TRBJ1-4; tentatively, D is TRBD1 (5 bases). The CDR3 runs 16 residues. The V end was cut by 4 bases, the J end by 7 bases, with 19 bases between. In germline, CDR1 is MGHRA, CDR2 YSYEKL. CDR3 coding DNA: TGCGCCAGCAGCCTAGGGCCCCGGGGGTTGGGTGAAAAACTGTTTTTT. This sequence encodes CASSLGPRGLGEKLFF.

The V gene is TRBV3-2, the J gene TRBJ1-3. TRBV3-2 is marked as a pseudogene. This CDR3 region has 14 residues. The CDR3: CASSKANIGNTIYF. In DNA, the CDR3 is TGTGCCAGCAGCAAAGCGAATATAGGAAACACCATATATTTT.

In its sample, this clonotype was seen a few times. This chain connects TRBV27 to TRBJ2-3; TRBD1 agrees at 7 bases. Trimming removed 10 bases from V and 0 bases from J; junction bases left unmatched: 7. Germline V lookup: CDR1 MNHEY, CDR2 SMNVEV (reference sequence). CDR3 length: 14 residues. For the CDR3, the DNA is TGTGCCACCCAATACAGGGGAAGCACAGATACGCAGTATTTT. This gives the protein CATQYRGSTDTQYF.

This clonotype was seen at least ten times. This chain uses TRBV2 with TRBJ1-5; no clear D gene. The CDR3 length is 15 residues. Germline CDR1 SNHLY, CDR2 FYNNEI. With 4 bases removed from V and 2 bases from J, the gap between germline ends came to 12 bases. The CDR3 DNA is TGTGCCAGCAGTGCCGGGGTGGGAGGCAATCAGCCCCAGCATTTT. It encodes CASSAGVGGNQPQHF.